This entry concerns a single T cell receptor (beta chain). Assay used: immunoSEQ multiplex PCR; TCRdb lists only in-frame clones, some missing. Here the sample spans 150,000 to 200,000 clones, around nine tenths being singletons. The record originates from a study of T cell responses to AZD1222 COVID-19 vaccine. CDR3 length equals 13 residues. Germline CDR1 and CDR2: SGHDT and YYEEEE. V was trimmed by 4 bases and J by 7 bases, leaving 15 bases between them. The chain links TRBV5-6 to TRBJ2-7; D possibly corresponds to TRBD2 (5 bases). This receptor was taken from an adult in good health. This specimen was peripheral blood, taken on day 0 of AZD1222 vaccination. DNA of the CDR3: TGTGCCAGCAGCACGGACTTGGAACGGGAGCAGTACTTC. Translation: CASSTDLEREQYF.